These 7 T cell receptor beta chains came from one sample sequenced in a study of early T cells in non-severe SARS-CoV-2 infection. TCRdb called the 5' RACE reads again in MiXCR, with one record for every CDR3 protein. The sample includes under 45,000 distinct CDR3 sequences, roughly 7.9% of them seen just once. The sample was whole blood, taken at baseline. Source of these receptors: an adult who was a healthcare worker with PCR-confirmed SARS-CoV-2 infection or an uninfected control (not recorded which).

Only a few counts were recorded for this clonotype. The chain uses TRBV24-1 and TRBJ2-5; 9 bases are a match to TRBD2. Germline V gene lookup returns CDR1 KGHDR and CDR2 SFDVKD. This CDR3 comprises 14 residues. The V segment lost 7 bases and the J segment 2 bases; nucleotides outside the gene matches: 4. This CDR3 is CATSVSGGQETQYF. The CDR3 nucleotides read TGTGCCACCAGCGTTAGCGGGGGACAAGAGACCCAGTACTTC.

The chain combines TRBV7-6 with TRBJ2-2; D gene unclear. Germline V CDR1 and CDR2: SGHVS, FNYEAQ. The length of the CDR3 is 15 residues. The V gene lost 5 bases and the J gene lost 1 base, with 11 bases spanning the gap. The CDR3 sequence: CASSLPIQNTGELFF. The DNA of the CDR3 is TGTGCCAGCAGCCTCCCCATACAGAACACCGGGGAGCTGTTTTTT.

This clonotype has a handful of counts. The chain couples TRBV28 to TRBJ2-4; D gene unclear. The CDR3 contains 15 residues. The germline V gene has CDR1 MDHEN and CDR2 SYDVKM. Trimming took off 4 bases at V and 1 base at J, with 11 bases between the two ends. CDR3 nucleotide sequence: TGTGCCAGCAGTTCCTCCGCCTCGGCCAAAAACATTCAGTACTTC. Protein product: CASSSSASAKNIQYF.

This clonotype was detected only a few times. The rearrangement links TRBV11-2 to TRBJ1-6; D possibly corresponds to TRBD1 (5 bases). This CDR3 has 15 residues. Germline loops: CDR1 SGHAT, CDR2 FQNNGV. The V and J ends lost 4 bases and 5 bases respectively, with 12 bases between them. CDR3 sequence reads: CASSSSLGDNSPLHF. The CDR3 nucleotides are TGTGCCAGCAGCTCGTCGTTAGGGGATAATTCACCCCTCCACTTT.

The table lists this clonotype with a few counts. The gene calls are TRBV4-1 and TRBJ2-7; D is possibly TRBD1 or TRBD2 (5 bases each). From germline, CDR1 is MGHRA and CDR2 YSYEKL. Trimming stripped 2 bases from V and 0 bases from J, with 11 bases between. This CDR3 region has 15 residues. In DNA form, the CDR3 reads TGCGCCAGCAGCCAACAGGGTGGGGGCTCCTACGAGCAGTACTTC. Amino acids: CASSQQGGGSYEQYF.

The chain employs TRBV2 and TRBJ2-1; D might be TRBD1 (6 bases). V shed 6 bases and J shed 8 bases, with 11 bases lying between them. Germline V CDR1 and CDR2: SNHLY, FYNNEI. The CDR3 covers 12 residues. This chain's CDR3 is CASRTGPDEQFF. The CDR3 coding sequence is TGTGCCAGCAGGACAGGTCCGGATGAGCAGTTCTTC.

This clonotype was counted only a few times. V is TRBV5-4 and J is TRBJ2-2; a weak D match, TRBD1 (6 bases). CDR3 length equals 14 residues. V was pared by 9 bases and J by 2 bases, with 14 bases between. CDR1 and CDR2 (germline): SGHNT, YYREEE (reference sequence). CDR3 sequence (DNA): TGTGCCACAATGACGGACAGAAACACCGGGGAGCTGTTTTTT. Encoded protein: CATMTDRNTGELFF.